Below are 13 T cell receptor beta chains sequenced from a single sample in a study of blood T cell repertoires in COVID-19. The data were produced by immunoSEQ multiplex PCR, yet TCRdb's version contains in-frame clones alone and is incomplete. The sample lists about 120,000 clones, roughly 85% occurring once. Source material: peripheral blood. These receptors all come from a man aged 35 to 55 with acute or convalescent COVID-19.

The chain is built from TRBV6-6 and TRBJ1-2; no definite D call. V was clipped by 10 bases and J by 9 bases, with 12 bases between them. CDR1 and CDR2 from the germline V gene are MNHNY and SVGAGI (reference sequence). CDR3 size: 10 residues. CDR3 nucleotide sequence: TGTGCCACCTGGTCCGACTGCTACACCTTC. Its translation: CATWSDCYTF.

V gene TRBV5-4 combines with J gene TRBJ2-5, with D tentatively TRBD2 (5 bases). Germline-derived CDR1 and CDR2 are SGHNT and YYREEE (reference sequence). V lost 4 bases, J lost 3 bases, and 10 bases lay in between. The CDR3 consists of 13 residues. Written as DNA, the CDR3 is TGTGCCAGCAGCAGCGGACCGGAAGAGACCCAGTACTTC. Translation: CASSSGPEETQYF.

This clone was observed once. The J gene is TRBJ2-1, the V gene TRBV7-2, with 8 bases aligning to TRBD2. V lost 5 bases to trimming and J lost 5 bases; unmatched junction nucleotides: 8. Germline V CDR1 and CDR2: SGHTA, FQGNSA. The CDR3 is 15 residues long. The CDR3 DNA reads TGTGCCAGCAGCCGCCGGGGGGGCCCAAACAATGAGCAGTTCTTC. This encodes CASSRRGGPNNEQFF. The full variable domain, rest sourced from reference TRBV7-2 and TRBJ2-1, is GAGVSQSPSNKVTEKGKDVELRCDPISGHTALYWYRQSLGQGLEFLIYFQGNSAPDKSGLPSDRFSAERTGGSVSTLTIQRTQQEDSAVYLCASSRRGGPNNEQFFGPGTRLTVL.

This clone was counted only a few times. The chain links TRBV4-3 to TRBJ2-2, with D perhaps TRBD1 (5 bases). Trimming took off 4 bases at V and 6 bases at J, with 12 bases between the two ends. Germline V CDR1 and CDR2: LGHNA, YSLEER. The length of the CDR3 is 14 residues. The CDR3 nucleotides are TGCGCCAGCAGCCCGGACATTCCGGCCGGGGAGCTGTTTTTT. Translation: CASSPDIPAGELFF.

As for this clone: Sequence at one end of the junction differs from germline and may be a read error. V and J are TRBV3-1 (or the pseudogene TRBV3-2) and TRBJ1-6; 8 bases agree with TRBD1. Germline V lookup: CDR1 LGHDT, CDR2 YNNKEL (reference sequence). The CDR3 runs to 12 residues. The CDR3 protein is CASSSRTGPKTF. In nucleotides, the CDR3 is TGTGCCAGCAGCTCTAGGACAGGGCCTAAAACTTTT.

The chain is built from TRBV2 and TRBJ2-4, with TRBD1 matching 7 bases. The CDR3 spans 14 residues. V lost 7 bases to trimming and J lost 10 bases; unmatched junction nucleotides: 13. Germline lookup yields CDR1 SNHLY and CDR2 FYNNEI. The CDR3 spells CASNLLGGQGIQYF. Here the CDR3 DNA reads TGTGCCAGCAATCTGTTAGGGGGCCAAGGGATTCAGTACTTC. Full variable domain (remainder filled in from reference TRBV2 and TRBJ2-4): EPEVTQTPSHQVTQMGQEVILRCVPISNHLYFYWYRQILGQKVEFLVSFYNNEISEKSEIFDDQFSVERPDGSNFTLKIRSTKLEDSAMYFCASNLLGGQGIQYFGAGTRLSVL.

The chain is built from TRBV5-1 and TRBJ1-6; D gene unclear. The CDR3 extends over 12 amino acids. Per germline, CDR1 SGHRS and CDR2 YFSETQ. V was trimmed by 2 bases and J by 8 bases, leaving 5 bases between them. The CDR3 DNA sequence: TGCGCCAGCAGCTTCGGGGATTCACCCCTCCACTTT. This encodes CASSFGDSPLHF.

The V call is TRBV5-4, the J call TRBJ1-2; D is unresolved. The CDR3 extends over 12 amino acids. Germline V gene lookup returns CDR1 SGHNT and CDR2 YYREEE (reference sequence). Trimming removed 4 bases from V and 5 bases from J, with 9 bases in between. The CDR3 DNA sequence: TGTGCCAGCAGCCCCGACTATTATGGCTACACCTTC. It specifies CASSPDYYGYTF.

Details on this clone: In the same sample, other DNA sequences code for this CDR3. CDR3 in amino acids: CASSPGQQETQYF. In DNA form, the CDR3 reads TGTGCCAGCTCTCCCGGACAGCAAGAGACCCAGTACTTC. The chain uses TRBV18 and TRBJ2-5; TRBD1 is a possible D gene (6 bases). Germline CDR1 KGHSH, CDR2 LQKENI. This CDR3 contains 13 residues. Trimming stripped 6 bases from V and 2 bases from J, with 10 bases between.

The chain has TRBV11-2 and TRBJ2-7, with 9 bases matching TRBD1. The J segment lost 2 bases and the V segment lost 5 bases, leaving 4 bases of the junction unmatched. CDR1 is SGHAT, CDR2 FQNNGV, per germline. This CDR3 is 14 amino acids long. CDR3 coding DNA: TGTGCCAGCAGCCGAGGGGACAGGGCCTACGAGCAGTACTTC. It codes for CASSRGDRAYEQYF.

V and J are TRBV29-1 and TRBJ2-1; the match to TRBD1 covers 9 bases. Germline values: CDR1 SQVTM, CDR2 ANQGSEA. The CDR3 runs to 15 residues. Trimming cost V 7 bases and J 4 bases; bases outside gene matches: 11. CDR3 in amino acids: CSAHSIGTGYNEQFF. The CDR3 nucleotides are TGCAGCGCTCATTCAATCGGGACAGGGTACAATGAGCAGTTCTTC.

The J gene is TRBJ2-3, the V gene TRBV4-1, with 9 positions matching TRBD1. Germline assignment: CDR1 MGHRA and CDR2 YSYEKL. With 3 bases clipped from V and 3 bases from J, the junction kept 7 bases outside the gene matches. The CDR3 covers 16 residues. In nucleotides, the CDR3 is TGCGCCAGCAGCCAGCGGACAGGGGTCGGGACAGATACGCAGTATTTT. Protein sequence: CASSQRTGVGTDTQYF.

The chain is built from TRBV6-5 and TRBJ1-2, with 7 bases lining up with TRBD1. Germline CDR1 is MNHEY and CDR2 is SVGAGI. The CDR3 contains 14 residues. V trimming: 2 bases; J trimming: 4 bases; junction bases outside the gene matches: 4. The CDR3 sequence is CASSYGGQFYGYTF. CDR3 nucleotide sequence: TGTGCCAGCAGTTACGGGGGACAGTTCTATGGCTACACCTTC.